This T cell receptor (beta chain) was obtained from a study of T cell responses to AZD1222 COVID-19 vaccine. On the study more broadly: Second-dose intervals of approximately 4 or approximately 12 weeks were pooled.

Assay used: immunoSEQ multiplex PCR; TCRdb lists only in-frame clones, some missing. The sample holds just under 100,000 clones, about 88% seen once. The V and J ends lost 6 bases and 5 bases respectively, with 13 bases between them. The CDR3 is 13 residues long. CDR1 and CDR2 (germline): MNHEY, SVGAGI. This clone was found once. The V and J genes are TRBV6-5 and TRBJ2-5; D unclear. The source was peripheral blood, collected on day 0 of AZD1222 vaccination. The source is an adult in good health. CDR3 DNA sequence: TGTGCCAGCAGAAGGATGATAGGGGAGACCCAGTACTTC. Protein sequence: CASRRMIGETQYF.